This passage covers 24 T cell receptor beta chains from one sample sequenced in a study of identical twins. TCRdb re-derived calls from the 5' RACE reads in MiXCR, one entry per CDR3 protein. The sample lists 450,000 or so distinct CDR3 sequences, around 24% seen once, with 2.9% in the top ten. This same sample was also taken into another study, of T cells expressing NK-cell markers.

The sample taken for sequencing was CD4+ T cells sorted from blood. The source of these receptors is a woman aged 18-29 years in good health.

This clonotype was seen more than once but under ten times. The rearrangement uses TRBV6-2 or TRBV6-3 and TRBJ2-7, with 8 positions matching TRBD2. The CDR3 consists of 14 residues. The germline CDR1 and CDR2 sequences are MNHEY and SVGEGT. V lost 6 bases and J lost 3; bases outside the gene matches: 7. The DNA for the CDR3 is TGTGCCAGCAGACCAAGCGGGAGCGGCTACGAGCAGTACTTC. This translates into CASRPSGSGYEQYF.

This clonotype has at least ten counts. The chain is built from TRBV27 and TRBJ1-1, with D hard to call. CDR3 length equals 15 residues. CDR1 and CDR2 (germline): MNHEY, SMNVEV (reference sequence). Between the trimmed V and J ends, which lost 6 bases and 3 bases, there was a span of 17 bases. In DNA form, the CDR3 reads TGTGCCAGCAGGAAGCGGCCCTTTGGGGACACTGAAGCTTTCTTT. It translates to CASRKRPFGDTEAFF.

This clonotype was picked up a small number of times. The CDR3 nucleotides are TGTGCCAGCAGCTTATATGCTAGCGGGAGCTTTCGGTTCTTC. The encoded protein is CASSLYASGSFRFF. The genes are TRBV7-9 and TRBJ2-1; 10 bases line up with TRBD2. V dropped 2 bases and J dropped 15; count of bases not matched to a gene: 10. This CDR3 is built from 14 residues. CDR1 SEHNR and CDR2 FQNEAQ come from the germline V gene (reference sequence).

This chain links TRBV18 with TRBJ2-3; 15 bases are shared with TRBD2. Germline V lookup: CDR1 KGHSH, CDR2 LQKENI. The J segment lost 5 bases and the V segment lost 6 bases, leaving 9 bases of the junction unmatched. This CDR3 has 17 amino acids. The CDR3 region has the DNA TGTGCCAGCTCCCCTGGACTAGCGGGAGGGCCGGGAGATACGCAGTATTTT. Amino acids: CASSPGLAGGPGDTQYF.

This clonotype was detected only a few times. This chain joins TRBV2 and TRBJ1-6, with D tentatively TRBD1 (5 bases). The CDR3 is made up of 13 amino acids. Trimming shortened V by 8 bases and J by 7 bases, and 12 bases separated the two germline ends. Germline CDR1 is SNHLY and CDR2 is FYNNEI. The CDR3 is CASEGVENSPLHF. CDR3 sequence (DNA): TGTGCCAGCGAAGGGGTTGAGAATTCACCCCTCCACTTT.

This clonotype was counted only a few times. The rearrangement links TRBV30 to TRBJ1-1; D is uncertain. V dropped 4 bases and J dropped 4 bases, with 7 bases sitting between them. The CDR3 loop spans 11 amino acids. Germline assignment: CDR1 GTSNPN and CDR2 SVGIG (reference sequence). CDR3 nucleotide sequence: TGTGCCTGGACCAAGAGCACTGAAGCTTTCTTT. This codes for CAWTKSTEAFF. The full variable domain, rest sourced from reference TRBV30 and TRBJ1-1, is SQTIHQWPATLVQPVGSPLSLECTVEGTSNPNLYWYRQAAGRGLQLLFYSVGIGQISSEVPQNLSASRPQDRQFILSSKKLLLSDSGFYLCAWTKSTEAFFGQGTRLTVV.

This clonotype was seen a few times. V and J are TRBV20-1 and TRBJ1-2; D is unclear. The V end lost 0 bases, the J end lost 0 bases, and 11 bases lay between the germline ends. Germline lookup yields CDR1 DFQATT and CDR2 SNEGSKA (reference sequence). The CDR3 contains 15 residues. The CDR3 reads CSARDRKGSNYGYTF. In DNA, the CDR3 is TGCAGTGCTAGAGATCGGAAAGGGTCTAACTATGGCTACACCTTC.

Many counts were recorded for this clonotype. This chain links TRBV12-3 or TRBV12-4 with TRBJ1-2; D uncertain. The CDR3 spans 13 residues. The V and J ends lost 3 bases and 8 bases respectively, with 13 bases between them. In DNA, the CDR3 is TGTGCCAGCAGTTTTAAGGGATCTGTCGGCTACACCTTC. Its translation is CASSFKGSVGYTF.

This clonotype was observed many times. This chain links TRBV20-1 with TRBJ2-3, with D possibly being TRBD2 (5 bases). With 3 bases removed from V and 1 base from J, the gap between germline ends came to 8 bases. Germline V gene lookup returns CDR1 DFQATT and CDR2 SNEGSKA (reference sequence). CDR3 length: 13 amino acids. The CDR3 protein is CSARAAGTDTQYF. The CDR3 nucleotides read TGCAGTGCTAGGGCAGCGGGCACAGATACGCAGTATTTT.

This clonotype showed up many times. The V call is TRBV29-1, the J call TRBJ2-5, with D possibly being TRBD1 or TRBD2 (7 bases each). V was cut by 5 bases and J by 5 bases, with 12 bases left in between. The germline V gene has CDR1 SQVTM and CDR2 ANQGSEA. The CDR3 runs to 12 residues. In DNA form, the CDR3 reads TGCAGCGTTAGACAGGGAGGGGAGACCCAGTACTTC. It yields the protein CSVRQGGETQYF.

This clonotype came up a few times. V gene TRBV4-2 combines with J gene TRBJ2-1; TRBD2 agrees at 10 bases. Looked up from germline, CDR1 is LGHNA and CDR2 is YNFKEQ. Trimming cost V 0 bases and J 7 bases; bases outside gene matches: 6. This CDR3 comprises 16 residues. The CDR3 DNA is TGTGCCAGCAGCCAAGATCAAAGCGGGGGGGCGAATGAGCAGTTCTTC. Translated: CASSQDQSGGANEQFF.

The chain recombines TRBV7-9 with TRBJ2-7, with 7 bases fitting TRBD1. Looked up from germline, CDR1 is SEHNR and CDR2 is FQNEAQ (reference sequence). The V and J ends lost 5 bases and 2 bases, in that order; junction bases with no gene match: 9. The CDR3 spans 15 residues. The CDR3 sequence: CASSKDRDRTYEQYF. The DNA for the CDR3 is TGTGCCAGCAGCAAAGACCGGGACAGAACCTACGAGCAGTACTTC.

The CDR3 coding sequence is TGTGCCAGCAGCCAAGACTTTCCGGAGACCCAGTACTTC. Its protein product is CASSQDFPETQYF. The J gene is TRBJ2-5, the V gene TRBV3-1; D not certain. Trimming left V 0 bases short and J 5 bases short, with 7 bases between. The CDR3 loop spans 13 amino acids. Per the germline V gene, CDR1 is LGHDT and CDR2 is YNNKEL (reference sequence).

This clonotype has just a few counts. The chain is built from TRBV20-1 and TRBJ1-2; D remains unclear. Germline loops: CDR1 DFQATT, CDR2 SNEGSKA (reference sequence). The V and J ends lost 3 bases and 4 bases respectively, with 9 bases between them. This CDR3 comprises 12 residues. The CDR3 DNA reads as TGCAGTGCTAGTCAGGAAGTCTATGGCTACACCTTC. Its protein is CSASQEVYGYTF.

In this sample, this clonotype turned up a few times. The V call is TRBV11-2, the J call TRBJ1-1, with D possibly TRBD1 on 5 matching bases. The CDR3 is 17 residues long. The germline V gene has CDR1 SGHAT and CDR2 FQNNGV. Trimming pared 1 base from V and 3 bases from J, leaving 18 bases between. As DNA, the CDR3 is TGTGCCAGCAGCTTAGGGGGGTGGAGGGGAGAGGACACTGAAGCTTTCTTT. This encodes CASSLGGWRGEDTEAFF. Full variable domain (remainder filled in from reference TRBV11-2 and TRBJ1-1): EAGVAQSPRYKIIEKRQSVAFWCNPISGHATLYWYQQILGQGPKLLIQFQNNGVVDDSQLPKDRFSAERLKGVDSTLKIQPAKLEDSAVYLCASSLGGWRGEDTEAFFGQGTRLTVV.

This clonotype was seen a few times. The chain couples TRBV5-1 to TRBJ2-1; possibly TRBD1 for D (6 bases). Germline assignment: CDR1 SGHRS and CDR2 YFSETQ. This CDR3 region has 14 residues. Trimming left V 2 bases short and J 4 bases short, with 10 bases between. The CDR3, as DNA: TGCGCCAGCAGCTTCCAGGGGAAATACAATGAGCAGTTCTTC. Its protein is CASSFQGKYNEQFF.

This clonotype was counted only a few times. The gene calls are TRBV5-1 and TRBJ2-1; TRBD2 might be the D (5 bases). Germline V gives CDR1 SGHRS, CDR2 YFSETQ. The CDR3 is 15 amino acids. Trimming took 2 bases from V and 2 from J, leaving 11 bases between them. The CDR3 region has the DNA TGCGCCAGCAGCTTAAGCGGTGAAACCTACAATGAGCAGTTCTTC. This sequence encodes CASSLSGETYNEQFF.

This clonotype was counted between two and nine times. The CDR3 loop reads CASSLRWTSGAARSRDEQFF. CDR3 DNA sequence: TGTGCCAGCAGTTTAAGATGGACTAGCGGGGCCGCCCGGTCCAGGGATGAGCAGTTCTTC. The chain couples TRBV27 to TRBJ2-1, with TRBD2 matching 12 bases. Trimming took 2 bases from V and 8 from J; bases not matched to a gene: 19. The CDR3 has 20 residues. Looked up from germline, CDR1 is MNHEY and CDR2 is SMNVEV (reference sequence).

This chain connects TRBV15 to TRBJ2-1; D is unresolved. Germline V CDR1 and CDR2: LNHNV, YYDKDF (reference sequence). The V and J ends lost 5 bases and 8 bases respectively, with 19 bases between them. There are 15 residues in the CDR3. The CDR3 nucleotides read TGTGCCACCAGCGGAAAATTTCTGGGTAGAGATGAGCAGTTCTTC. Translating gives CATSGKFLGRDEQFF.

This clonotype was counted a few times. The chain combines TRBV7-6 with TRBJ2-7; D not certain. This CDR3 spans 13 amino acids. Trimming removed 1 base from V and 3 bases from J, with 7 bases in between. In germline, CDR1 is SGHVS, CDR2 FNYEAQ. Here the CDR3 DNA reads TGTGCCAGCAGCTTAGAACAGTACTACGAGCAGTACTTC. Its protein is CASSLEQYYEQYF.

This sequence joins TRBV6-5 and TRBJ1-2; a weak D match, TRBD1 (5 bases). The CDR3 has 15 residues. Trimming shortened V by 4 bases and J by 1 base, and 13 bases separated the two germline ends. Germline CDR1 MNHEY, CDR2 SVGAGI. CDR3 DNA: TGTGCCAGCAGTTCCTCCTCGGACATTAACTATGGCTACACCTTC. This gives the protein CASSSSSDINYGYTF.

This clonotype was counted a few times. The chain links TRBV3-1 to TRBJ2-7; 7 bases match TRBD1. V lost 0 bases and J lost 3; bases outside the gene matches: 11. The CDR3 is 17 amino acids. CDR1 and CDR2 (germline): LGHDT, YNNKEL (reference sequence). CDR3 residues: CASSQETWDRLNYEQYF. In DNA, the CDR3 is TGTGCCAGCAGCCAAGAGACCTGGGACAGACTAAACTACGAGCAGTACTTC.

The CDR3 nucleotides read TGTGCCAGCAGCAAATTAGCGGGAGGGCCAAGAGAGCAGTACTTC. Protein sequence: CASSKLAGGPREQYF. The chain links TRBV6-1 to TRBJ2-7; 11 bases line up with TRBD2. V lost 6 bases, J lost 7 bases, and 11 bases stayed unmatched. Germline V gene sequence: CDR1 MNHNS, CDR2 SASEGT. The CDR3 consists of 15 residues.

This clonotype was seen a handful of times. The rearrangement uses TRBV5-5 and TRBJ1-5, with 9 bases fitting TRBD1. The V and J ends lost 1 base and 11 bases, in that order; junction bases with no gene match: 4. The CDR3 length is 13 residues. Germline CDR1 is SGHKS and CDR2 is YYEKEE (reference sequence). CDR3 sequence: CASSLNRGLTQHF. DNA of the CDR3: TGTGCCAGCAGCTTGAACAGGGGGCTCACCCAGCATTTT.